One and the same sample provided the 32 T cell receptor beta chains below, sequenced in a study of T cell changes during pregnancy in multiple sclerosis. Sequencing was performed with immunoSEQ multiplex PCR; in TCRdb, only in-frame clones are kept and a portion is missing. The data hold tens of thousands of clones, with approximately 86% observed a single time. Sequences were derived from CD4+ T cells from peripheral blood mononuclear cells, sampled in the third trimester of pregnancy. The receptor source for this set is a female donor with multiple sclerosis, enrolled in a pregnancy study.

CDR3 DNA: TGTGCCAGCAGCTCACTAGCGGGAGGGCGTAATGAGCAGTTCTTC. This encodes CASSSLAGGRNEQFF. The J gene is TRBJ2-1, the V gene TRBV6-5, with 13 bases identical to TRBD2. V lost 6 bases to trimming and J lost 7 bases; unmatched junction nucleotides: 6. Germline loops: CDR1 MNHEY, CDR2 SVGAGI. The CDR3 loop spans 15 amino acids.

This chain links TRBV10-3 with TRBJ2-2, with D possibly being TRBD2 (5 bases). The ends were cut back, 4 bases at V and 4 bases at J, with 13 bases in the middle. The CDR3 is made up of 15 amino acids. Germline CDR1 is ENHRY and CDR2 is SYGVKD. This CDR3 is CAISGSDWATGELFF. CDR3 nucleotide sequence: TGTGCCATCAGTGGATCGGACTGGGCCACCGGGGAGCTGTTTTTT.

This clone came up once. The chain carries TRBV7-3 and TRBJ2-1; the match to TRBD2 covers 8 bases. Germline CDR1 reads SGHTA; CDR2 reads FQGTGA. The V gene end was trimmed by 1 base and the J gene end by 6 bases; junction bases not matched to a gene: 2. The CDR3 consists of 14 residues. CDR3 loop: CASSLRSGGNEQFF. The CDR3 coding sequence is TGTGCCAGCAGCTTAAGAAGCGGGGGCAATGAGCAGTTCTTC.

This clone appeared once. The chain couples TRBV6-1 to TRBJ2-5; 12 bases line up with TRBD2. From germline, CDR1 is MNHNS and CDR2 SASEGT. V lost 6 bases to trimming and J lost 5 bases; unmatched junction nucleotides: 7. The CDR3 has 15 residues. CDR3 DNA sequence: TGTGCCAGCAGCTGGACTAGCGGGACTCGGGAGACCCAGTACTTC. Amino acid sequence: CASSWTSGTRETQYF.

The chain employs TRBV7-2 and TRBJ2-7; a weak D match, TRBD1 (5 bases). There are 15 residues in the CDR3. Trimming stripped 5 bases from V and 0 bases from J, with 14 bases between. The V gene's germline CDR1 is SGHTA and CDR2 FQGNSA. In DNA form, the CDR3 reads TGTGCCAGCAGCCACCCTCGACAGAGCTCCTACGAGCAGTACTTC. Translating it yields CASSHPRQSSYEQYF.

The CDR3 reads CASSLRTGGFGGRVSGPQHF. The CDR3 region has the DNA TGTGCCAGCAGCTTACGGACAGGGGGCTTCGGCGGTCGGGTCAGTGGGCCCCAGCATTTT. The chain recombines TRBV5-4 with TRBJ1-5; 11 bases align to TRBD1. The CDR3 length is 20 residues. V gave up 2 bases and J gave up 9 bases; unmatched junction bases: 22. Germline loops: CDR1 SGHNT, CDR2 YYREEE (reference sequence). Drawing the rest from reference TRBV5-4 and TRBJ1-5, the complete variable domain is ETGVTQSPTHLIKTRGQQVTLRCSSQSGHNTVSWYQQALGQGPQFIFQYYREEENGRGNFPPRFSGLQFPNYSSELNVNALELDDSALYLCASSLRTGGFGGRVSGPQHFGDGTRLSIL.

The rearrangement uses TRBV5-8 and TRBJ2-1; no reliable D call. CDR1 is SGHTS, CDR2 YDEGEE, per germline. The CDR3 is made up of 14 amino acids. Trimming removed 1 base at V and 2 bases at J, with 7 bases between. The CDR3 is CASSLNPAYNEQFF. CDR3 coding DNA: TGTGCCAGCAGCTTGAACCCGGCCTACAATGAGCAGTTCTTC.

The chain links TRBV5-4 to TRBJ2-7, with 7 bases fitting TRBD1. Germline CDR1 reads SGHNT; CDR2 reads YYREEE (reference sequence). There are 15 residues in the CDR3. V lost 0 bases, J lost 2 bases, and 5 bases stayed unmatched. The CDR3 spells CASSLAQGVAYEQYF. Here the CDR3 DNA reads TGTGCCAGCAGCTTGGCCCAGGGGGTGGCCTACGAGCAGTACTTC. The variable domain in full, with the rest retrieved from reference TRBV5-4 and TRBJ2-7, is ETGVTQSPTHLIKTRGQQVTLRCSSQSGHNTVSWYQQALGQGPQFIFQYYREEENGRGNFPPRFSGLQFPNYSSELNVNALELDDSALYLCASSLAQGVAYEQYFGPGTRLTVT.

The rearrangement joins TRBV19 to TRBJ1-2; tentatively, D is TRBD1 (6 bases). Germline V gene data show CDR1 as LNHDA and CDR2 as SQIVND (reference sequence). The CDR3 is made up of 15 amino acids. V was shortened by 5 bases and J by 6 bases, with 19 bases between the two germline ends. CDR3 region: CASSFPEQGRNGYTF. CDR3 coding DNA: TGTGCCAGTAGTTTCCCCGAACAGGGACGGAATGGCTACACCTTC.

This clone was detected a few times. The CDR3 region is CASSPDSYSNQPQHF. CDR3 bases: TGTGCCAGCAGCCCCGACAGTTATAGCAATCAGCCCCAGCATTTT. The chain combines TRBV11-2 with TRBJ1-5; tentative D call: TRBD1 (5 bases). The CDR3 is 15 amino acids. Trimming took 5 bases from V and 0 from J, leaving 11 bases between them. From germline, CDR1 is SGHAT and CDR2 FQNNGV.

V is TRBV10-3 and J is TRBJ2-1, with 14 nucleotides matching TRBD2. The CDR3 covers 17 residues. With 5 bases clipped from V and 6 bases from J, the junction kept 9 bases outside the gene matches. Germline V gene data show CDR1 as ENHRY and CDR2 as SYGVKD. The DNA of the CDR3 is TGTGCCATCAGTTCCCGCCCGGGACTAGCGGGAGCCAATGAGCAGTTCTTC. Its protein product is CAISSRPGLAGANEQFF.

This clone is a singleton in its sample. This chain connects TRBV7-9 to TRBJ2-7, with D maybe TRBD1 (6 bases). The CDR3 has 15 residues. V was pared by 5 bases and J by 5 bases, with 19 bases between. Germline loops: CDR1 SEHNR, CDR2 FQNEAQ (reference sequence). CDR3 sequence reads: CASSNPQGSGHEQYF. In DNA form, the CDR3 reads TGTGCCAGCAGCAACCCGCAGGGGTCTGGCCACGAGCAGTACTTC.

The V call is TRBV28, the J call TRBJ1-5; TRBD1 aligns across 10 bases. V shed 8 bases, J shed 7 bases, and the junction held 8 bases outside the gene matches. This CDR3 contains 14 residues. Per germline, CDR1 MDHEN and CDR2 SYDVKM. The CDR3, as DNA: TGTGCCAGCCGGGGGACAGGGGAAGGGCAGCCCCAGCATTTT. Its protein product is CASRGTGEGQPQHF.

The V gene is TRBV20-1, the J gene TRBJ1-2; tentative D call: TRBD1 (6 bases). The V gene's germline CDR1 is DFQATT and CDR2 SNEGSKA (reference sequence). Deletions cut 6 bases from V and 9 bases from J, with 14 bases between. The CDR3 loop spans 11 amino acids. DNA for the CDR3: TGCAGTGCCTATTCAGGACAGAGCTACACCTTC. This gives the protein CSAYSGQSYTF.

The chain combines TRBV4-2 with TRBJ1-5, with 9 bases aligning to TRBD1. J was trimmed by 4 bases and V by 4 bases; bases with no gene match: 5. This CDR3 comprises 15 residues. Germline V lookup: CDR1 LGHNA, CDR2 YNFKEQ. The CDR3 DNA follows: TGTGCCAGCAGCCTAAAGACAGGGGGGAATCAGCCCCAGCATTTT. Amino acid sequence: CASSLKTGGNQPQHF.

This clone was detected only once. The CDR3 spells CASVDRTLGPLHF. The DNA for the CDR3 is TGTGCCAGCGTAGACAGAACTTTGGGTCCCCTCCACTTT. This chain links TRBV6-1 with TRBJ1-6; TRBD1 might be the D (5 bases). Trimming cost V 8 bases and J 13 bases, with 18 bases left between them. This CDR3 has 13 residues. Germline assignment: CDR1 MNHNS and CDR2 SASEGT.

The CDR3 DNA is TGCGCCAGCAGCGCAGACTTATACAATGAGCAGTTCTTC. Translation gives CASSADLYNEQFF. The chain links TRBV5-1 to TRBJ2-1; D not resolved. This CDR3 comprises 13 residues. Trimming pared 4 bases from V and 4 bases from J, leaving 9 bases between. Germline V lookup: CDR1 SGHRS, CDR2 YFSETQ.

J is TRBJ1-2 and V is TRBV5-8; no definite D call. From germline, CDR1 is SGHTS and CDR2 YDEGEE. This CDR3 region has 14 residues. Trimming cost V 3 bases and J 4 bases, with 13 bases left between them. CDR3 protein: CASSSEEGSYGYTF. In DNA, the CDR3 is TGTGCCAGCAGCTCGGAAGAGGGTAGCTATGGCTACACCTTC.

The V gene is TRBV5-6, the J gene TRBJ2-5; tentatively, D is TRBD2 (6 bases). This CDR3 has 14 amino acids. Germline V gene lookup returns CDR1 SGHDT and CDR2 YYEEEE. V was pared by 4 bases and J by 2 bases, with 12 bases between. The CDR3, as DNA: TGTGCCAGCAGCCCCCTAGCGACTCAAGAGACCCAGTACTTC. It specifies CASSPLATQETQYF.

The rearrangement links TRBV7-9 to TRBJ2-3; TRBD1 matches at 7 bases. This CDR3 comprises 15 residues. Germline V lookup: CDR1 SEHNR, CDR2 FQNEAQ (reference sequence). The V gene end was trimmed by 5 bases and the J gene end by 5 bases; junction bases not matched to a gene: 10. Written as DNA, the CDR3 is TGTGCCAGCAGCCCACAGGGGAGTTATGTAGATACGCAGTATTTT. Its translation is CASSPQGSYVDTQYF.

This sequence joins TRBV7-8 and TRBJ1-3, with D tentatively TRBD1 (5 bases). V was cut by 5 bases and J by 2 bases, with 13 bases left in between. CDR3 length: 15 amino acids. Per the germline V gene, CDR1 is SGHVS and CDR2 is FQNEAQ. CDR3 bases: TGTGCCAGCAGCAGATACAGGCTGCCTGGAAACACCATATATTTT. It yields the protein CASSRYRLPGNTIYF.

The chain couples TRBV10-3 to TRBJ2-1; the D is unclear. The CDR3 has 11 residues. Germline loops: CDR1 ENHRY, CDR2 SYGVKD. V dropped 6 bases and J dropped 6 bases, with 6 bases sitting between them. The CDR3 sequence: CAISQANEQFF. The CDR3 bases are TGTGCCATCAGCCAAGCCAATGAGCAGTTCTTC.

V and J are TRBV19 and TRBJ2-2; 7 nucleotides match TRBD1. V lost 7 bases and J lost 2; bases outside the gene matches: 4. CDR3 length equals 14 residues. Per germline, CDR1 LNHDA and CDR2 SQIVND (reference sequence). CDR3: CASTNRGNTGELFF. CDR3 in DNA: TGTGCCAGTACCAACAGGGGTAACACCGGGGAGCTGTTTTTT.

In nucleotides, the CDR3 is TGCGCCAGCAGTATCAGCGGGGGGCGTACAGATACGCAGTATTTT. It yields the protein CASSISGGRTDTQYF. The chain couples TRBV4-3 to TRBJ2-3; 9 nucleotides match TRBD2. The CDR3 has 15 amino acids. Trimming took 6 bases from V and 3 from J; bases not matched to a gene: 7. Germline lookup yields CDR1 LGHNA and CDR2 YSLEER.

The rearrangement links TRBV6-6 to TRBJ1-2; 9 positions match TRBD1. Trimming removed 2 bases from V and 8 bases from J; junction bases left unmatched: 6. The CDR3 is made up of 14 amino acids. Germline V CDR1 and CDR2: MNHNY, SVGAGI (reference sequence). The CDR3 is CASSYQQGAGGYTF. The CDR3 coding sequence is TGTGCCAGCAGTTACCAACAGGGGGCGGGCGGCTACACCTTC.

CDR3 loop: CASSLGADRGYTF. The CDR3 DNA is TGTGCCAGCAGCTTAGGGGCAGACCGGGGCTACACCTTC. The chain couples TRBV7-9 to TRBJ1-2, with D unclear. This CDR3 spans 13 amino acids. The V and J ends lost 1 base and 8 bases respectively, with 11 bases between them. Germline lookup yields CDR1 SEHNR and CDR2 FQNEAQ (reference sequence).

In this sample, this clone is medium-sized. The chain combines TRBV4-2 with TRBJ1-2; D might be TRBD1 (5 bases). The CDR3 has 14 residues. The germline gives CDR1 LGHNA, CDR2 YNFKEQ. V lost 0 bases, J lost 5 bases, and 10 bases lay in between. The CDR3 region has the DNA TGTGCCAGCAGCCAAGAAAGGCGGGGGTATGGCTACACCTTC. Its translation is CASSQERRGYGYTF.

This chain uses TRBV19 with TRBJ2-5; maybe TRBD1 (7 bases). CDR3 length: 15 residues. Trimming pared 6 bases from V and 1 base from J, leaving 15 bases between. Germline CDR1 is LNHDA and CDR2 is SQIVND (reference sequence). Here the CDR3 DNA reads TGTGCCAGTAGCATTCGGCGGGACAGCCAAGAGACCCAGTACTTC. This translates into CASSIRRDSQETQYF. Full variable domain (rest looked up from reference TRBV19 and TRBJ2-5): DGGITQSPKYLFRKEGQNVTLSCEQNLNHDAMYWYRQDPGQGLRLIYYSQIVNDFQKGDIAEGYSVSREKKESFPLTVTSAQKNPTAFYLCASSIRRDSQETQYFGPGTRLLVL.

This chain links TRBV13 with TRBJ2-7; 9 positions match TRBD2. After removal of 2 bases from V and 2 bases from J, the junction contained 7 bases not matched to a gene. The CDR3 consists of 16 residues. The germline gives CDR1 PRHDT, CDR2 FYEKMQ (reference sequence). The CDR3 protein is CASSLRAGGQAYEQYF. The CDR3 DNA reads as TGTGCCAGCAGCTTAAGAGCGGGGGGTCAAGCCTACGAGCAGTACTTC. The whole variable domain, remainder taken from reference TRBV13 and TRBJ2-7, is AAGVIQSPRHLIKEKRETATLKCYPIPRHDTVYWYQQGPGQDPQFLISFYEKMQSDKGSIPDRFSAQQFSDYHSELNMSSLELGDSALYFCASSLRAGGQAYEQYFGPGTRLTVT.

The rearrangement uses TRBV9 and TRBJ2-1; D might be TRBD2 (5 bases). Trimming shortened V by 0 bases and J by 4 bases, and 11 bases separated the two germline ends. There are 15 residues in the CDR3. Germline CDR1 SGDLS, CDR2 YYNGEE. CDR3 protein: CASSVEGRPYNEQFF. In DNA, the CDR3 is TGTGCCAGCAGCGTAGAAGGGAGACCGTACAATGAGCAGTTCTTC.

The chain has TRBV6-1 and TRBJ1-5, with D perhaps matching TRBD1 (5 bases). V was clipped by 4 bases and J by 0 bases, with 7 bases between them. Germline V lookup: CDR1 MNHNS, CDR2 SASEGT. The length of the CDR3 is 14 residues. The DNA of the CDR3 is TGTGCCAGCAGTGCGACAGCTAGCAATCAGCCCCAGCATTTT. It encodes CASSATASNQPQHF.

In DNA form, the CDR3 reads TGTGCCAGCAGCTCAACGAGAGTGAGCGGAAACACCATATATTTT. This codes for CASSSTRVSGNTIYF. The rearrangement joins TRBV6-6 to TRBJ1-3; D remains ambiguous. CDR1 and CDR2 from the germline V gene are MNHNY and SVGAGI (reference sequence). Trimming removed 6 bases at V and 4 bases at J, with 16 bases between. CDR3 length: 15 residues.